The 27 T cell receptor beta chains listed next were all sequenced from one sample in a study of T cells in Graves' hyperthyroidism and ophthalmopathy. From RNA transcripts, TCR beta CDR3 regions were amplified. The HTBI primer set was used in a first-round RT-PCR of the TCR CDR3. A single record per CDR3 protein comes from TCRdb applying MiXCR to the multiplex PCR reads. The table has about 290,000 distinct CDR3 sequences, roughly 13% seen once. The sample was blood. These TCRs come from a woman aged 40 to 50 with Graves' hyperthyroidism.

J is TRBJ2-3 and V is TRBV2; possible D gene TRBD2, 10 bases. The CDR3 runs to 20 residues. Trimming shortened V by 5 bases and J by 0 bases, and 27 bases separated the two germline ends. Germline V gene lookup returns CDR1 SNHLY and CDR2 FYNNEI. The CDR3 reads CASSTGTGFSGRASTDTQYF. The CDR3 region has the DNA TGTGCCAGCAGTACAGGGACAGGGTTCAGCGGGAGGGCGAGCACAGATACGCAGTATTTT.

This clonotype was picked up many times. This sequence joins TRBV11-2 and TRBJ2-7, with 8 nucleotides matching TRBD1. The ends lost 5 bases at V and 2 bases at J; junction bases unmatched: 11. The CDR3 sequence is 16 residues long. Per the germline V gene, CDR1 is SGHAT and CDR2 is FQNNGV. In DNA form, the CDR3 reads TGTGCCAGCAGCCACCCTTTTCGACAGGGGCCCTACGAGCAGTACTTC. Amino acid sequence: CASSHPFRQGPYEQYF.

This clonotype has ten or more counts. The chain recombines TRBV5-6 with TRBJ2-7; possible D gene TRBD1, 5 bases. With 1 base removed from V and 1 base from J, the gap between germline ends came to 12 bases. This CDR3 spans 15 amino acids. CDR1 and CDR2 from the germline V gene are SGHDT and YYEEEE. This CDR3 reads CASSLIGANSYEQYF. The DNA of the CDR3 is TGTGCCAGCAGCTTGATAGGGGCTAATTCCTACGAGCAGTACTTC.

This clonotype has just a few counts. V gene TRBV19 combines with J gene TRBJ2-3; 9 nucleotides align to TRBD2. The CDR3 has 18 residues. Trimming at V came to 4 bases and at J to 1 base, leaving 12 bases not matched to a gene. The germline V gene encodes CDR1 LNHDA and CDR2 SQIVND (reference sequence). The CDR3 DNA follows: TGTGCCAGTAGTACTTTGGCGGGAGGGCCATTAGGCACAGATACGCAGTATTTT. Translation gives CASSTLAGGPLGTDTQYF.

The table lists this clonotype with many counts. The chain carries TRBV7-9 and TRBJ2-3; D ambiguous. This CDR3 is 16 amino acids long. V lost 4 bases and J lost 1, with 15 bases in between. Germline CDR1 reads SEHNR; CDR2 reads FQNEAQ (reference sequence). CDR3 nucleotides: TGTGCCAGCAGCTCCCTATGGCCTGGGGGCACAGATACGCAGTATTTT. This codes for CASSSLWPGGTDTQYF.

This clonotype was found many times. The CDR3 protein is CASSIGTGDQPQHF. CDR3 bases: TGTGCCAGCAGTATAGGGACAGGGGATCAGCCCCAGCATTTT. The gene calls are TRBV27 and TRBJ1-5; 10 bases fit TRBD1. Trimming took 5 bases from V and 5 from J; bases not matched to a gene: 3. The germline CDR1 and CDR2 sequences are MNHEY and SMNVEV (reference sequence). This CDR3 has 14 residues.

This clonotype has only a few counts. The chain links TRBV20-1 to TRBJ2-4, with 13 bases that match TRBD2. Germline V gene lookup returns CDR1 DFQATT and CDR2 SNEGSKA (reference sequence). The J segment lost 6 bases and the V segment lost 3 bases, leaving 17 bases of the junction unmatched. The length of the CDR3 is 19 residues. The CDR3 is CSARFPWTSGRGGGNIQYF. The DNA of the CDR3 is TGCAGTGCTAGGTTCCCTTGGACTAGCGGGAGAGGGGGGGGAAACATTCAGTACTTC.

This clonotype was counted between two and nine times. In DNA form, the CDR3 reads TGTGCCATCAGTGACTCTAGCGGGAGGGAAGTGCCCTACAATGAGCAGTTCTTC. This sequence encodes CAISDSSGREVPYNEQFF. The V call is TRBV10-3, the J call TRBJ2-1, with 12 nucleotides matching TRBD2. CDR3 length equals 18 residues. Germline CDR1 is ENHRY and CDR2 is SYGVKD. Trimming removed 3 bases from V and 2 bases from J; junction bases left unmatched: 8.

There are many counts of this clonotype. The V and J genes are TRBV7-3 and TRBJ2-1; tentative D call: TRBD1 (5 bases). The CDR3 has 14 residues. Trimming took off 5 bases at V and 7 bases at J, with 15 bases between the two ends. Per the germline V gene, CDR1 is SGHTA and CDR2 is FQGTGA. CDR3 sequence: CASSLTSRGNEQFF. Written as DNA, the CDR3 is TGTGCCAGCAGCCTGACCAGTAGGGGTAATGAGCAGTTCTTC.

This clonotype was picked up many times. The chain has TRBV2 and TRBJ2-2; D remains ambiguous. The germline gives CDR1 SNHLY, CDR2 FYNNEI. V dropped 5 bases and J dropped 1 base, with 8 bases sitting between them. This CDR3 has 14 residues. The DNA of the CDR3 is TGTGCCAGCAGTCCGACGGAGAACACCGGGGAGCTGTTTTTT. This translates into CASSPTENTGELFF.

This chain joins TRBV4-1 and TRBJ1-2, with unresolved D. This CDR3 comprises 16 residues. V dropped 5 bases and J dropped 4 bases, with 20 bases sitting between them. The germline CDR1 and CDR2 sequences are MGHRA and YSYEKL. The CDR3 region is CASSTHRATRFYGYTF. The CDR3 DNA sequence: TGCGCCAGCAGCACACACCGGGCCACTAGATTCTATGGCTACACCTTC.

At least ten counts were recorded for this clonotype. The V gene is TRBV12-3 or TRBV12-4, the J gene TRBJ2-1; a possible D gene is TRBD2 (5 bases). V was pared by 7 bases and J by 8 bases, with 24 bases between. There are 16 residues in the CDR3. The DNA of the CDR3 is TGTGCCAGCACCCTTATTTGGGGAGACCGTCCCGATGAGCAGTTCTTC. Residues: CASTLIWGDRPDEQFF.

This clonotype was observed at least ten times. The gene calls are TRBV7-3 and TRBJ1-6; D call uncertain. Germline loops: CDR1 SGHTA, CDR2 FQGTGA. The germline V and J ends were trimmed by 5 bases and 7 bases, with 6 bases remaining between them. The CDR3 has 12 residues. The CDR3 loop reads CASSMNNSPLHF. CDR3 in DNA: TGTGCCAGCAGCATGAACAATTCACCCCTCCACTTT.

The rearrangement links TRBV6-1 to TRBJ1-5; D gene unclear. The germline V gene has CDR1 MNHNS and CDR2 SASEGT. The CDR3 sequence is 13 residues long. Trimming cost V 1 base and J 7 bases, with 8 bases left between them. For the CDR3, the DNA is TGTGCCAGCAGTGAAGACAGTATCCAGCCCCAGCATTTT. As protein: CASSEDSIQPQHF.

This clonotype came up many times. The J gene is TRBJ1-2, the V gene TRBV28, with TRBD1 as a possible D gene (5 bases). Trimming left V 6 bases short and J 2 bases short, with 13 bases between. This CDR3 spans 14 amino acids. Germline CDR1 and CDR2: MDHEN and SYDVKM. The CDR3 sequence: CASSLGAGNYGYTF. In DNA form, the CDR3 reads TGTGCCAGCAGCCTAGGGGCAGGAAACTATGGCTACACCTTC.

As regards this clonotype: A much larger clone lies a single base off, so this may be a read error. This rearrangement joins TRBV20-1 to TRBJ1-4, with a weak D call TRBD1 (5 bases). V was cut by 4 bases and J by 8 bases, with 14 bases left in between. This CDR3 is 13 amino acids long. The V gene's germline CDR1 is DFQATT and CDR2 SNEGSKA (reference sequence). The CDR3 here is CSANWGDGEKLFF. In DNA, the CDR3 is TGCAGTGCTAATTGGGGGGACGGCGAAAAACTGTTTTTT.

The chain links TRBV6-1 to TRBJ2-2; D ambiguous. V lost 7 bases, J lost 3 bases, and 12 bases lay in between. The CDR3 loop spans 14 amino acids. Germline CDR1 and CDR2: MNHNS and SASEGT. The CDR3 DNA is TGTGCCAGCATCAAGGCTACCCACACCGGGGAGCTGTTTTTT. It yields the protein CASIKATHTGELFF.

This clonotype was detected ten times or more. This sequence joins TRBV11-3 and TRBJ2-7, with 7 bases that match TRBD1. J gave up 4 bases and V 6 bases, and 9 bases lay outside the gene matches. CDR1 SGHNT and CDR2 YENEEA come from the germline V gene. This CDR3 region has 14 residues. The CDR3 is CASRRGQEVYEQYF. CDR3 DNA sequence: TGTGCCAGCAGACGAGGACAGGAGGTTTACGAGCAGTACTTC.

In this sample, this clonotype turned up a few times. The chain recombines TRBV2 with TRBJ1-5; D is ambiguous. V shed 6 bases and J shed 2 bases, with 20 bases lying between them. CDR1 and CDR2 (germline): SNHLY, FYNNEI. This CDR3 comprises 17 residues. The chain's CDR3 is CASRGEVRTARNQPQHF. Here the CDR3 DNA reads TGTGCCAGCAGGGGAGAAGTGCGCACAGCTCGCAATCAGCCCCAGCATTTT.

This clonotype was seen ten or more times. This rearrangement joins TRBV7-2 to TRBJ2-5, with D tentatively TRBD2 (6 bases). Germline CDR1 reads SGHTA; CDR2 reads FQGNSA. Trimming stripped 3 bases from V and 9 bases from J, with 17 bases between. The CDR3 runs to 14 residues. The CDR3 bases are TGTGCCAGCAGCTTCTCCGGGACTCCATCGTCCCAGTACTTC. Residues: CASSFSGTPSSQYF.

This clonotype was counted between two and nine times. The chain couples TRBV19 to TRBJ2-7; D is ambiguous. The CDR3 is made up of 13 amino acids. V shed 3 bases and J shed 2 bases, with 8 bases lying between them. CDR1 and CDR2 from the germline V gene are LNHDA and SQIVND (reference sequence). The CDR3 is CASSITLTYEQYF. The CDR3 nucleotides are TGTGCCAGTAGTATTACGTTAACCTACGAGCAGTACTTC. Complete variable domain (other parts from reference TRBV19 and TRBJ2-7): DGGITQSPKYLFRKEGQNVTLSCEQNLNHDAMYWYRQDPGQGLRLIYYSQIVNDFQKGDIAEGYSVSREKKESFPLTVTSAQKNPTAFYLCASSITLTYEQYFGPGTRLTVT.

This clonotype showed up many times. The rearrangement joins TRBV20-1 to TRBJ2-7; 11 positions agree with TRBD2. The CDR3 spans 14 residues. Germline V gene data show CDR1 as DFQATT and CDR2 as SNEGSKA (reference sequence). Trimming at V came to 5 bases and at J to 3 bases, leaving 6 bases not matched to a gene. CDR3 loop: CSAGGTSGFYEQYF. In DNA, the CDR3 is TGCAGTGCTGGCGGGACTAGCGGATTCTACGAGCAGTACTTC.

The gene calls are TRBV28 and TRBJ2-2, with 15 bases matching TRBD2. Germline V gene lookup returns CDR1 MDHEN and CDR2 SYDVKM. Trimming cost V 6 bases and J 0 bases; bases outside gene matches: 8. CDR3 length: 19 amino acids. CDR3 loop: CASSAIWTSGRANTGELFF. CDR3 bases: TGTGCCAGCAGCGCTATCTGGACTAGCGGGAGGGCGAACACCGGGGAGCTGTTTTTT.

There are many counts of this clonotype. V usage is TRBV7-9 and J usage is TRBJ2-3; no clear D gene. The ends were cut back, 1 base at V and 5 bases at J, with 13 bases in the middle. The CDR3 is 15 amino acids. The germline CDR1 and CDR2 sequences are SEHNR and FQNEAQ (reference sequence). The CDR3 loop reads CASSLDLGNIDTQYF. The CDR3 nucleotides are TGTGCCAGCAGCTTAGATCTGGGCAATATAGATACGCAGTATTTT.

The rearrangement joins TRBV18 to TRBJ1-4, with 8 bases matching TRBD1. Germline V gene data show CDR1 as KGHSH and CDR2 as LQKENI. The CDR3 covers 14 residues. The junction had 5 bases not matched to a gene; V was cut back by 4 bases and J by 7 bases. The CDR3 region has the DNA TGTGCCAGCTCACAAACAGGGGGAGGTGAAAAACTGTTTTTT. This codes for CASSQTGGGEKLFF.

The chain employs TRBV24-1 and TRBJ2-5; D unclear. V was cut by 3 bases and J by 6 bases, with 16 bases left in between. This CDR3 contains 15 residues. The germline V gene has CDR1 KGHDR and CDR2 SFDVKD. In DNA, the CDR3 is TGTGCCACCAGTGATCGCCGGGCGGTTAAAAAGACCCAGTACTTC. It specifies CATSDRRAVKKTQYF.

This clonotype was recorded a few times. This rearrangement joins TRBV6-4 to TRBJ2-3; a possible D gene is TRBD2 (6 bases). Trimming took 5 bases from V and 1 from J, leaving 10 bases between them. The germline V gene has CDR1 MRHNA and CDR2 SNTAGT. There are 14 residues in the CDR3. CDR3 bases: TGTGCCAGCAGTAAGTCGGGAGGCACAGATACGCAGTATTTT. Translated, it gives CASSKSGGTDTQYF.